This T cell receptor beta chain was identified during a study of T cells after yellow fever vaccination. A process of 5'RACE template switching, which added a universal primer site and UMIs, was used to make TCR cDNA. One entry per CDR3 protein, called by TCRdb with MiXCR from the 5' RACE reads. The top ten hold more than 12% of the sample, which has 500,000 to 650,000 distinct CDR3 sequences, approximately 15% seen once. Study-wide points: The secondary T-cell response peaked on day 5, not day 15, but was weaker. Some clonotypes were seen in both the CD4 and the CD8 compartments. These made up a small share and likely arose from convergent recombination.

Regarding this clonotype: Antigen: not known.

Trimming pared 8 bases from V and 6 bases from J, leaving 15 bases between. Germline CDR1 is LNHDA and CDR2 is SQIVND (reference sequence). The CDR3 length is 13 residues. This receptor was identified in a man aged 25 to 40 who received the YFV17D yellow fever vaccine. The gene calls are TRBV19 and TRBJ2-3, with D possibly TRBD2 on 6 matching bases. Material: PBMCs, obtained on the day of the yellow fever booster vaccination. DNA for the CDR3: TGTGCCAGTGGGGGGACTCCGCCCGATACGCAGTATTTT. Its translation: CASGGTPPDTQYF.